The TCR beta chain described here comes from a study of blood T cell repertoires in COVID-19. Study information: Acute-phase and convalescent COVID-19 samples originated in the United States, Italy and Spain. The analysed material was cDNA or gDNA that came from T cells, B-cell-depleted T cells, or PBMCs.

In Seattle, patients joined the study during active infection and were tracked longitudinally. In the source study's methods: Amplification with reference gene primers provided the estimates of nucleated cell counts. TCRdb's copy holds only in-frame clones and misses some; the assay was immunoSEQ multiplex PCR. V, J and clone size are those of that table, while D and trimming were read from the DNA. The table records about 56,000 clones, roughly nine tenths of them present only once. This CDR3 is 16 amino acids long. Germline lookup yields CDR1 MNHEY and CDR2 SVGAGI. V lost 0 bases, J lost 1 base, and 13 bases lay in between.

The sequence was obtained from a woman in her sixties with COVID-19, enrolled during active disease. The chain couples TRBV6-5 to TRBJ2-7, with TRBD2 as a possible D gene (5 bases). The sample consisted of peripheral blood. The CDR3 nucleotides read TGTGCCAGCAGTTACTCCCCTCGAACGGGATCCTACGAGCAGTACTTC. Its translation is CASSYSPRTGSYEQYF.